This TCR beta chain was sequenced for a study of spatial heterogeneity in lung cancer. The overall study: Each time, sequencing found more beta-chain sequences than alpha-chain sequences.

Every molecule of TCR cDNA had its own unique molecular identifier. TCRdb re-derived calls from the 5' RACE reads in MiXCR, one entry per CDR3 protein. Of approximately 40,000 distinct CDR3 sequences listed, almost 7% are singletons. V lost 4 bases, J lost 2 bases, and 7 bases lay in between. This CDR3 has 12 amino acids. Germline V gene lookup returns CDR1 SGHRS and CDR2 YFSETQ. This clonotype was picked up many times. Its antigen is not identified. Overall study findings and caveats: The study found ubiquitous expanded tumor TCRs in blood more at resection than follow-up.

Time point of the sample: sample taken at primary tumor resection. Donation came from around 72 patients with untreated early-stage non-small cell lung cancer. The sequence was collected from a female donor with early-stage non-small cell lung cancer. The source was PBMCs, collected at surgery. V gene TRBV5-1 combines with J gene TRBJ2-7; no firm D call. The CDR3 spells CASSRTTYEQYF. The DNA for the CDR3 is TGCGCCAGCAGCCGAACCACCTACGAGCAGTACTTC.